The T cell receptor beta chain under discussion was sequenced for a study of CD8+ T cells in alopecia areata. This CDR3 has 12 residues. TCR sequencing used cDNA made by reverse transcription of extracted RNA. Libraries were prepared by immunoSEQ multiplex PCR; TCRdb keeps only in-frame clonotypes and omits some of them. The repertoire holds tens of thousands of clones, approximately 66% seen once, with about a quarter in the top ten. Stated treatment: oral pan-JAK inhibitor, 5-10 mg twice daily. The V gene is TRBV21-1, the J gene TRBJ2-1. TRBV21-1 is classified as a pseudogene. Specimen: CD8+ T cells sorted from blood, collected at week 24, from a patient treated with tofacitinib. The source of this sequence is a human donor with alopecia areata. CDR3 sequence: CASRGGTGEQFF. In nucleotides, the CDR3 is TGTGCCAGCAGAGGGGGGACGGGTGAGCAGTTCTTC.